A single TCR beta chain is shown here with its context. As yet, its antigen is unknown. This sample is drawn from a study of cytomegalovirus exposure and HLA in healthy donors. The CDR3 has 13 amino acids. The germline gives CDR1 SGHDT, CDR2 YYEEEE. The ends lost 2 bases at V and 8 bases at J; junction bases unmatched: 4. Study-level findings and limits: It has been reported that TCR beta sequences accurately predicted the HLA-A and HLA-B alleles of most subjects. A later analysis found most CMV-associated TCR beta chains apparently HLA-restricted.

This cohort consisted of healthy bone marrow donors. 13 Jbeta primers and 60 Vbeta primers were used for the PCR. Produced via immunoSEQ multiplex PCR; TCRdb's table is partial and in-frame only. The repertoire consists of over 85,000 clones, with around 77% occurring once and the leading ten covering 3% to 3.5%. This chain links TRBV5-6 with TRBJ1-2, with 9 nucleotides matching TRBD1. The clonotype originates from a man in his forties or fifties in good health and CMV-seronegative. Sequencing was performed on PBMCs. CDR3 nucleotides: TGTGCCAGCAGCTTTCGACAGGGGGACGGCTACACCTTC. Translating it yields CASSFRQGDGYTF.